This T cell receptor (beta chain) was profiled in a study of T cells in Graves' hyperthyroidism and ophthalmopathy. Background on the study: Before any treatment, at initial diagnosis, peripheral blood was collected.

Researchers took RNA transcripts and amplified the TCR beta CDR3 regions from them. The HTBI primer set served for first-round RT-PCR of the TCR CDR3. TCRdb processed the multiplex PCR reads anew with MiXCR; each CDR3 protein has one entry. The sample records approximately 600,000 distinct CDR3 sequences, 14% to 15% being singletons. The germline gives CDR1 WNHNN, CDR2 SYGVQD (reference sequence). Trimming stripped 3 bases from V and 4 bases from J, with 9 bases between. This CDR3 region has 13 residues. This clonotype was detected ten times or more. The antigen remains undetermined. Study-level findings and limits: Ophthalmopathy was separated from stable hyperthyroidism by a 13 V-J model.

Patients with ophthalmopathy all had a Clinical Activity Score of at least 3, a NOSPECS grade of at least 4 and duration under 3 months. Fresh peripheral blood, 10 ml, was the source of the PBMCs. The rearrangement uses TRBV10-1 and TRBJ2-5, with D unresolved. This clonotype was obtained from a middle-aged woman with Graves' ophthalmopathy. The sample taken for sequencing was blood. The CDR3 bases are TGCGCCAGCAGTGAAGACCGGATAGAGACCCAGTACTTC. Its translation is CASSEDRIETQYF.